A single T cell receptor beta chain is shown here with its context. The antigen is unknown. The data belong to a study of regulatory T cells in long-lasting Graves disease. Study-level results: Between persistent patients, 2,500 to 3,500 public clonotypes were shared, exceeding the 900 to 1,000 shared between new patients. Lower TCR diversity was seen in persistent Graves' patients than in newly diagnosed ones. Favored usage of TRBV28, TRBJ1-2 and TRBJ2-5 was recorded in persistent disease.

Time point indicated: newly diagnosed GD, antithyroid drugs for less than 3 months. The TCR library was prepared using RNA isolated from PBMCs. The germline CDR1 and CDR2 sequences are LNHDA and SQIVND (reference sequence). Trimming removed 3 bases at V and 10 bases at J, with 10 bases between. CDR3 length: 12 amino acids. CDR3-region Arm-PCR and iRepertoire HTBI primers produced the TCR beta libraries. TCRdb reprocessed the multiplex PCR reads via MiXCR and lists one record per CDR3 protein. Of hundreds of thousands of distinct CDR3 sequences listed, less than 15% are singletons. The sample was also reused in another study, on T cells in Graves' hyperthyroidism and ophthalmopathy. According to that study: Initially, a first-round RT-PCR of the TCR CDR3 employed the HTBI primer set.

The specimen comprised peripheral blood mononuclear cells (PBMCs), sampled at new diagnosis, from a patient treated with antithyroid drugs. This TCR was sampled from a man younger than 40 with Graves disease. The chain recombines TRBV19 with TRBJ2-1; TRBD1 might be the D (6 bases). CDR3 DNA sequence: TGTGCCAGTAGTATTCAGGGGACCGAGCAGTTCTTC. It yields the protein CASSIQGTEQFF. Together with reference TRBV19 and TRBJ2-1, the CDR3 gives the full variable domain: DGGITQSPKYLFRKEGQNVTLSCEQNLNHDAMYWYRQDPGQGLRLIYYSQIVNDFQKGDIAEGYSVSREKKESFPLTVTSAQKNPTAFYLCASSIQGTEQFFGPGTRLTVL.